Listed below are T cell receptor beta chains from one sample, sequenced in a study of T cells in Graves' hyperthyroidism and ophthalmopathy. In TCRdb, the multiplex PCR reads were re-called with MiXCR into one record per CDR3 protein. The repertoire consists of about 640,000 distinct CDR3 sequences, with more than 20% occurring once and the leading ten covering 30% to 40%. Sequences were obtained from blood. These TCRs come from a man aged 25 to 45 with Graves' ophthalmopathy. CDR3s include the opening cysteine and the closing phenylalanine or tryptophan. A D gene is named only where the DNA matches it firmly. Only some rows state a clone size, as once, few, many or a class for expanded clones.

cdr3_aa | cdr3_nt | clone_size | d_call | j_call | v_call
CASSKGLAEETQYF | TGTGCCAGCAGCAAAGGACTAGCGGAAGAGACCCAGTACTTC | many | TRBD2 | TRBJ2-5 | TRBV28
CASSARLNTGELFF | TGTGCCAGCAGTGCTAGGTTGAACACCGGGGAGCTGTTTTTT | few | NA | TRBJ2-2 | TRBV6-1
CAWSVGTGTNTGELFF | TGTGCCTGGAGTGTAGGGACAGGGACGAACACCGGGGAGCTGTTTTTT | NA | TRBD1 | TRBJ2-2 | TRBV30
CASTSHRDVDEKLFF | TGTGCCAGCACCAGCCACCGGGACGTAGATGAAAAACTGTTTTTT | many | NA | TRBJ1-4 | TRBV12-3/TRBV12-4
CASSPGHYSNQPQHF | TGTGCCAGCAGCCCGGGACACTATAGCAATCAGCCCCAGCATTTT | few | NA | TRBJ1-5 | TRBV6-1
CASSEGGPWQGVKFF | TGTGCCAGCAGTGAAGGGGGCCCTTGGCAGGGGGTAAAGTTCTTC | NA | TRBD1 | TRBJ2-1 | TRBV2
CASSYGREPPPYEQYF | TGTGCCAGCAGCTACGGACGGGAGCCGCCACCTTACGAGCAGTACTTC | many | NA | TRBJ2-7 | TRBV7-2
CSVFPTLIGQATYQETQYF | TGCAGCGTTTTCCCGACCTTGATTGGACAGGCGACGTACCAAGAGACCCAGTACTTC | NA | TRBD1 | TRBJ2-5 | TRBV29-1
CAWSVGGAPGELFF | TGTGCCTGGAGTGTAGGTGGGGCACCCGGGGAGCTGTTTTTT | NA | NA | TRBJ2-2 | TRBV30
CASSRTGGSYGYTF | TGTGCCAGCAGTCGGACAGGGGGCAGCTATGGCTACACCTTC | many | TRBD1 | TRBJ1-2 | TRBV12-3/TRBV12-4
CASSGQFYNEQFF | TGTGCCAGCAGTGGACAGTTTTACAATGAGCAGTTCTTC | many | NA | TRBJ2-1 | TRBV28
CASSVGMTSVRTDTQYF | TGTGCCAGCAGCGTAGGTATGACTAGCGTGCGCACAGATACGCAGTATTTT | NA | TRBD2 | TRBJ2-3 | TRBV9
CAWWTQTHNEQFF | TGTGCCTGGTGGACCCAGACACACAATGAGCAGTTCTTC | few | NA | TRBJ2-1 | TRBV30
CASWFGGELFF | TGTGCCTCCTGGTTCGGCGGGGAGCTGTTTTTT | NA | NA | TRBJ2-2 | TRBV10-3